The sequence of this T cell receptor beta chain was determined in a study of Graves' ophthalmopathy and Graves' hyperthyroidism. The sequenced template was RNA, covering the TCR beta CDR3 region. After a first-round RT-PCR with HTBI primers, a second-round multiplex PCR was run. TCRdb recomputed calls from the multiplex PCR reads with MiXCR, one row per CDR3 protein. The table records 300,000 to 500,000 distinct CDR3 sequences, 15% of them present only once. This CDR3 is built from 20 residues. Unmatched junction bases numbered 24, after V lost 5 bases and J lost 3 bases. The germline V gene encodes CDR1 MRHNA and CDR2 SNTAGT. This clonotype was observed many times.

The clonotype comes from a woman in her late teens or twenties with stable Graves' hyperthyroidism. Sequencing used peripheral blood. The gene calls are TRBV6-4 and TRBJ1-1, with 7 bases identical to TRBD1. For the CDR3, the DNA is TGTGCCAGCAGTACCACCCGGGACAGTTCTTTACTAGGCTGGGACACTGAAGCTTTCTTT. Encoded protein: CASSTTRDSSLLGWDTEAFF.